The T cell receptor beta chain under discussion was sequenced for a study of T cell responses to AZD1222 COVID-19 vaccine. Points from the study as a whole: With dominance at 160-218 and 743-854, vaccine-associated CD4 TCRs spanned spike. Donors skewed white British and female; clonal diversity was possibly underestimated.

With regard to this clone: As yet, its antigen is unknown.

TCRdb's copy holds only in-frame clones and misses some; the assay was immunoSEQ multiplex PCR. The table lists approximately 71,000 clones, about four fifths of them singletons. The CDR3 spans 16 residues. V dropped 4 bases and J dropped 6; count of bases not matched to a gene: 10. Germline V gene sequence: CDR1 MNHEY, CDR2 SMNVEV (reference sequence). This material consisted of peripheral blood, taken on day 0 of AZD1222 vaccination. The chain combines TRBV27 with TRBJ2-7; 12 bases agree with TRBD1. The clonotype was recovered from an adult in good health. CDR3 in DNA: TGTGCCAGCAGTTCGCCTACTCGGGACAGGGGGCTCGAGCAGTACTTC. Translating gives CASSSPTRDRGLEQYF.